A selection of T cell receptor beta chains follows, all from one sample in a study of CD4 T cells in relation to SARS-CoV-2 and coronaviruses. Here immunoSEQ multiplex PCR was the method, and the copy in TCRdb shows in-frame clones only, minus some. The profile covers roughly 61,000 clones, with around 86% appearing a single time and 1.4% taken by the ten largest. Sequenced sample: memory CD4+ T cells from PBMCs. The source of these receptors is a human donor in good health. Both conserved end residues are part of each CDR3. Each record gives: D gene, J gene, clone size, V gene, CDR3 DNA, CDR3 protein. D genes are given only for firm matches. Some rows mark clone size as missing; the rest say once, few, many or name a class of expanded clone.

d_call: TRBD2
j_call: TRBJ2-3
clone_size: few
v_call: TRBV9
cdr3_nt: TGTGCCAGCAGCGTAGCCCAAGGCGGGAGGACAGATACGCAGTATTTT
cdr3_aa: CASSVAQGGRTDTQYF

d_call: TRBD2
j_call: TRBJ2-5
clone_size: -
v_call: TRBV10-1
cdr3_nt: TGCGCCAGCAGTAAAGGACTAGCGGGAGGAAGCCAAGAGACCCAGTACTTC
cdr3_aa: CASSKGLAGGSQETQYF

d_call: TRBD2
j_call: TRBJ2-1
clone_size: -
v_call: TRBV29-1
cdr3_nt: TGCAGCGTTCTGGCCCTGCGGACTAGCGGGAGCAATGAGCAGTTCTTC
cdr3_aa: CSVLALRTSGSNEQFF

d_call: -
j_call: TRBJ2-7
clone_size: few
v_call: TRBV7-9
cdr3_nt: TGTGCCAGCAGCTTAGCCGGTGGGTACGAGCAGTACTTC
cdr3_aa: CASSLAGGYEQYF

d_call: TRBD2
j_call: TRBJ2-2
clone_size: -
v_call: TRBV24-1
cdr3_nt: TGTGCCACCAGTGATTTCGGAGCGGGAGGTGCCGCGAACACCGGGGAGCTGTTTTTT
cdr3_aa: CATSDFGAGGAANTGELFF

d_call: TRBD2
j_call: TRBJ2-1
clone_size: -
v_call: TRBV3-1/TRBV3-2
cdr3_nt: TGTGCCAGCAGCCAGTGGACTAGCGGGAGTAATGAGCAGTTCTTC
cdr3_aa: CASSQWTSGSNEQFF

d_call: TRBD1
j_call: TRBJ1-1
clone_size: once
v_call: TRBV4-1
cdr3_nt: TGCGCCAGCAGCCAAGTTCCCAGAATACTTGAGGGGGCCGGCACTGAAGCTTTCTTT
cdr3_aa: CASSQVPRILEGAGTEAFF

d_call: -
j_call: TRBJ1-1
clone_size: -
v_call: TRBV12-3/TRBV12-4
cdr3_nt: TGTGCCAGCAGTTTTAGGGTAGCTGAAGCTTTCTTT
cdr3_aa: CASSFRVAEAFF

d_call: TRBD2
j_call: TRBJ2-1
clone_size: -
v_call: TRBV28
cdr3_nt: TGTGCCAGCAGTTTACCGGGACTAGCGGGCAACAATGAGCAGTTCTTC
cdr3_aa: CASSLPGLAGNNEQFF

d_call: TRBD1
j_call: TRBJ1-1
clone_size: -
v_call: TRBV11-2
cdr3_nt: TGTGCCAGCAGCGCAGCAGGGGGGCGAATGAACACTGAAGCTTTCTTT
cdr3_aa: CASSAAGGRMNTEAFF

d_call: -
j_call: TRBJ1-2
clone_size: -
v_call: TRBV15
cdr3_nt: TGTGCCACCAGCAGAGGGGACGGGAACTATGGCTACACCTTC
cdr3_aa: CATSRGDGNYGYTF

d_call: TRBD1
j_call: TRBJ2-3
clone_size: -
v_call: TRBV10-3
cdr3_nt: TGTGCCATCAGGGGACAGGGGGTTGGGGATACGCAGTATTTT
cdr3_aa: CAIRGQGVGDTQYF

d_call: TRBD1
j_call: TRBJ1-6
clone_size: few
v_call: TRBV7-9
cdr3_nt: TGTGCCAGCAGCCCATACGCCGGGACAGGGGATTCACCCCTCCACTTT
cdr3_aa: CASSPYAGTGDSPLHF

d_call: -
j_call: TRBJ2-5
clone_size: -
v_call: TRBV5-4
cdr3_nt: TGTGCCAGCAGCTCCAAGGAGCGGGAAGAGACCCAGTACTTC
cdr3_aa: CASSSKEREETQYF